Listed below are T cell receptor beta chains from one sample, sequenced in a study of shared clonotypes between healthy human individuals. Method: immunoSEQ multiplex PCR; TCRdb's copy keeps in-frame clones and lacks some. This repertoire shows about 980,000 clones, approximately 80% found once; its top ten account for around 1.5%. The sequenced material came from memory CD4+ T cells sorted from blood. Receptors were obtained from a man between 18 and 35 years old in good health. Each CDR3 is given with its conserved first and last residue. A D gene is named only where the DNA matches it firmly. The size of a clone is reported for some rows only, either as once, few or many, or as a class for expanded clones.

-,TRBV27,-,TRBJ1-5,TGTGCCAGCAGTTTTAAGGGGGGAAGCAATCAGCCCCAGCATTTT,CASSFKGGSNQPQHF
-,TRBV10-3,-,TRBJ2-2,TGTGCCATCAGCTTTACGGAGAACACCGGGGAGCTGTTTTTT,CAISFTENTGELFF
once,TRBV23-1,-,TRBJ2-7,TGCGCCAGCAGTCTTACAGGGACAAACTACGAGCAGTACTTC,CASSLTGTNYEQYF
-,TRBV9,-,TRBJ2-1,TGTGCCAGCAGCGTAAGGGCGGGGGCGACCTACAATGAGCAGTTCTTC,CASSVRAGATYNEQFF
-,TRBV10-3,-,TRBJ2-7,TGTGCCATCAGTGCTAGCTACGAGCAGTACTTC,CAISASYEQYF
-,TRBV7-8,-,TRBJ2-5,TGTGCCAGCAGCTTTGACAGACCTCAAGAGACCCAGTACTTC,CASSFDRPQETQYF
-,TRBV5-1,-,TRBJ2-7,TGCGCCAGCACCCCAACGGCGGGGTCTCTCGGCGAGCAGTACTTC,CASTPTAGSLGEQYF
-,TRBV29-1,TRBD1,TRBJ2-7,TGCAGCGCGGGACAGAATTACGAGCAGTACTTC,CSAGQNYEQYF
few,TRBV5-1,TRBD1,TRBJ2-5,TGCGCCAGCAGCTTGGATTCCAGGGGGGAGACCCAGTACTTC,CASSLDSRGETQYF
-,TRBV28,TRBD2,TRBJ2-1,TGTGCCAGCAGTACCGGGGGGGACAATGAGCAGTTCTTC,CASSTGGDNEQFF